This entry lists 17 T cell receptor beta chains sequenced from one sample in a study of cytomegalovirus exposure and HLA in healthy donors. The PCR employed 60 Vbeta primers together with 13 Jbeta primers. Libraries were prepared by immunoSEQ multiplex PCR; TCRdb keeps only in-frame clonotypes and omits some of them. The profile shows tens of thousands of clones, over 60% of them singletons. The sequencing sample was made of PBMCs. The receptors shown here come from a man in his forties in good health and CMV-seronegative.

The chain is built from TRBV5-1 and TRBJ2-3, with 7 nucleotides matching TRBD2. J lost 5 bases, V lost 2 bases, and 2 bases had no gene match. The CDR3 is 13 residues long. Germline CDR1 and CDR2: SGHRS and YFSETQ. CDR3 nucleotides: TGCGCCAGCAGCTTAGCGGGGTTAGATACGCAGTATTTT. Protein: CASSLAGLDTQYF.

This clone has more than one count but fewer than ten. The chain recombines TRBV30 with TRBJ2-2; unclear D gene. Looked up from germline, CDR1 is GTSNPN and CDR2 is SVGIG (reference sequence). The CDR3 is 13 amino acids. V shed 3 bases and J shed 6 bases, with 11 bases lying between them. The CDR3, as DNA: TGTGCCTGGAGAAAGTTGGGCGCCGGGGAGCTGTTTTTT. Its protein is CAWRKLGAGELFF.

This chain joins TRBV4-2 and TRBJ1-1, with D unclear. V lost 2 bases to trimming and J lost 4 bases, with 11 bases between them. CDR1 is LGHNA, CDR2 YNFKEQ, per germline. CDR3 size: 14 residues. The CDR3 loop reads CASSQRAGGTEAFF. CDR3 sequence (DNA): TGTGCCAGCAGCCAAAGAGCGGGAGGCACTGAAGCTTTCTTT.

The CDR3 coding sequence is TGTGCCACCAGCAGCCTAAGGGGGGAAAAACTGTTTTTT. Amino acid sequence: CATSSLRGEKLFF. V usage is TRBV15 and J usage is TRBJ1-4; D possibly corresponds to TRBD1 (6 bases). The CDR3 has 13 residues. Germline V gene sequence: CDR1 LNHNV, CDR2 YYDKDF (reference sequence). Between the trimmed V and J ends, which lost 3 bases and 8 bases, there was a span of 10 bases. Combining the CDR3 with reference TRBV15 and TRBJ1-4 gives the whole variable domain DAMVIQNPRYQVTQFGKPVTLSCSQTLNHNVMYWYQQKSSQAPKLLFHYYDKDFNNEADTPDNFQSRRPNTSFCFLDIRSPGLGDTAMYLCATSSLRGEKLFFGSGTQLSVL.

This clone has more than one count but fewer than ten. The chain joins TRBV28 to TRBJ2-1; 7 bases match TRBD2. After removal of 5 bases from V and 4 bases from J, the junction contained 8 bases not matched to a gene. CDR1 is MDHEN and CDR2 is SYDVKM in the germline V gene. The length of the CDR3 is 15 residues. This CDR3 reads CASSTAGAGYNEQFF. CDR3 DNA: TGTGCCAGCAGTACCGCGGGAGCGGGATACAATGAGCAGTTCTTC.

The chain recombines TRBV5-1 with TRBJ2-7; 9 bases match TRBD1. The length of the CDR3 is 17 residues. Losses at the gene ends were 4 bases for V and 1 base for J; bases not matched to a gene: 12. In germline, CDR1 is SGHRS, CDR2 YFSETQ. The CDR3 is CASSQISGTGMSYEQYF. CDR3 DNA: TGCGCCAGCAGCCAGATCTCTGGGACAGGGATGTCCTACGAGCAGTACTTC.

The gene calls are TRBV5-1 and TRBJ1-1; 7 bases match TRBD1. V lost 2 bases, J lost 5 bases, and 9 bases stayed unmatched. CDR1 SGHRS and CDR2 YFSETQ come from the germline V gene. This CDR3 spans 15 amino acids. The CDR3 is CASSLPTGAETEAFF. DNA of the CDR3: TGCGCCAGCAGCTTACCCACAGGGGCGGAGACTGAAGCTTTCTTT.

The table lists this clone with a count of one. The rearrangement uses TRBV13 and TRBJ1-6, with D hard to call. Between the trimmed V and J ends, which lost 3 bases and 7 bases, there was a span of 13 bases. Germline CDR1 and CDR2: PRHDT and FYEKMQ (reference sequence). The CDR3 runs to 15 residues. CDR3 residues: CASSFTSGGNSPLHF. DNA of the CDR3: TGTGCCAGCAGCTTCACAAGTGGAGGGAATTCACCCCTCCACTTT.

The chain is built from TRBV25-1 and TRBJ1-5, with 11 bases that match TRBD1. V gave up 8 bases and J gave up 6 bases; unmatched junction bases: 0. This CDR3 comprises 12 residues. Germline loops: CDR1 MGHDK, CDR2 SYGVNS. CDR3 coding DNA: TGTGCCAGCGGACAGGGGGCTCAGCCCCAGCATTTT. Amino acids: CASGQGAQPQHF.

This clone was counted a few times. V and J are TRBV5-1 and TRBJ1-1, with D hard to call. The CDR3 has 12 residues. From germline, CDR1 is SGHRS and CDR2 YFSETQ. V dropped 2 bases and J dropped 1 base, with 3 bases sitting between them. CDR3 region: CASSFGNTEAFF. The CDR3 DNA sequence: TGCGCCAGCAGCTTCGGGAACACTGAAGCTTTCTTT.

J is TRBJ2-7 and V is TRBV14, with TRBD2 matching over 11 bases. The V gene end was trimmed by 4 bases and the J gene end by 2 bases; junction bases not matched to a gene: 13. Germline loops: CDR1 SGHDN, CDR2 FVKESK. The CDR3 spans 18 residues. The CDR3 DNA reads TGTGCCAGCAGCCCGACACGCATAGCGGGAGGGTTCACCTACGAGCAGTACTTC. Translated, it gives CASSPTRIAGGFTYEQYF.

J is TRBJ2-1 and V is TRBV29-1, with 14 positions matching TRBD2. J gave up 10 bases and V 7 bases, and 6 bases lay outside the gene matches. The germline V gene has CDR1 SQVTM and CDR2 ANQGSEA. CDR3 length: 13 amino acids. The CDR3 sequence: CSAGTSGSEEQFF. The CDR3 nucleotides read TGCAGCGCGGGGACTAGCGGGAGTGAAGAGCAGTTCTTC.

The V gene is TRBV10-1, the J gene TRBJ2-3; weak D call: TRBD2 (5 bases). V dropped 9 bases and J dropped 7 bases, with 14 bases sitting between them. This CDR3 has 12 residues. Per the germline V gene, CDR1 is WNHNN and CDR2 is SYGVQD (reference sequence). The chain's CDR3 is CARRLGVHTQYF. CDR3 nucleotides: TGCGCCAGAAGACTCGGGGTCCATACGCAGTATTTT.

The chain carries TRBV13 and TRBJ2-2; D is unresolved. V lost 1 base and J lost 5, with 8 bases in between. This CDR3 region has 14 residues. Germline V gene data show CDR1 as PRHDT and CDR2 as FYEKMQ (reference sequence). The CDR3 nucleotides read TGTGCCAGCAGCTTAGTGCCAGAAACCGGGGAGCTGTTTTTT. Its translation is CASSLVPETGELFF.

This chain links TRBV14 with TRBJ2-7, with 10 bases that match TRBD1. Germline assignment: CDR1 SGHDN and CDR2 FVKESK. The CDR3 has 13 amino acids. J was trimmed by 5 bases and V by 9 bases; bases with no gene match: 7. Here the CDR3 reads CARKRGTGDEQYF. The DNA for the CDR3 is TGTGCCAGAAAAAGGGGGACAGGGGACGAGCAGTACTTC.

The chain has TRBV5-5 and TRBJ2-3; D is perhaps TRBD1 (5 bases). This CDR3 comprises 15 residues. The V end lost 3 bases, the J end lost 8 bases, and 19 bases lay between the germline ends. CDR1 and CDR2 from the germline V gene are SGHKS and YYEKEE (reference sequence). The CDR3 loop reads CASSSEQGFIATQYF. CDR3 nucleotides: TGTGCCAGCAGCTCCGAGCAGGGTTTTATCGCTACGCAGTATTTT.

V usage is TRBV15 and J usage is TRBJ2-3; D is uncertain. V dropped 0 bases and J dropped 7 bases, with 8 bases sitting between them. Germline V gene lookup returns CDR1 LNHNV and CDR2 YYDKDF (reference sequence). The CDR3 sequence is 13 residues long. The CDR3 sequence is CATSRDSANTQYF. As DNA, the CDR3 is TGTGCCACCAGCAGAGATAGTGCGAATACGCAGTATTTT.